This T cell receptor beta chain is drawn from a study of cytomegalovirus exposure and HLA in healthy donors. The PCR was carried out with 60 Vbeta primers and 13 Jbeta primers. Authors' analysis steps: About 9.9 million shared chains were among around 80 million unique TCR beta chains counted in a later analysis. Using immunoSEQ multiplex PCR, the repertoire was profiled, and TCRdb retains in-frame clones only, with some absent. The D gene and trimming were derived from the DNA, and the V and J assignments and clone size from that table. This sample yields hundreds of thousands of clones, of which over 80% are seen a single time; approximately 5.7% belongs to the top ten. The V and J ends lost 3 bases and 12 bases, in that order; junction bases with no gene match: 7. The germline gives CDR1 SGHAT, CDR2 FQNNGV. The CDR3 is 13 amino acids.

The TCR sequence derives from a man aged 35 to 55 in good health and CMV-seropositive. The sequenced sample was PBMCs. V usage is TRBV11-2 and J usage is TRBJ1-1, with 10 bases lining up with TRBD1. The CDR3 DNA reads TGTGCCAGCAGCTTTGGGACAGGGGAGAAATCTTTCTTT. This translates into CASSFGTGEKSFF.